This TCR beta chain was obtained from a study of T cells after yellow fever vaccination. Study information: Cell sorting separated EM, EMRA, CM and Tscm memory subsets by CD3, CD45RA, CCR7 and CD95. Points from the study as a whole: Clones from primary vaccination mostly reappeared after the booster (approximately 96% CD4, around 90% CD8). Though it reached lower strength, the secondary response hit its peak faster, day 5 versus 15. In sorted memory subsets at day 0, almost all vaccine-responding clonotypes were below detection.

This clonotype was seen repeatedly, ten times or more. MiXCR, run by TCRdb on the 5' RACE reads, gives a single entry per CDR3 protein. The sample contains tens of thousands of distinct CDR3 sequences, over 3.5% of which appear only once. The source of this sequence is a young man who received the YFV17D yellow fever vaccine. This specimen consisted of PBMCs, either bulk or a sorted T-cell subset (CD4+, CD8+, memory, or dextramer-sorted; not recorded which), obtained on the day of the yellow fever booster vaccination.

Here the CDR3 reads CASSSQGNNEQFF. CDR3 nucleotide sequence: TGTGCCAGCAGCTCACAGGGAAACAATGAGCAGTTCTTC. The chain recombines TRBV7-3 with TRBJ2-1, with D perhaps matching TRBD1 (6 bases). V was clipped by 4 bases and J by 5 bases, with 9 bases between them. Germline V lookup: CDR1 SGHTA, CDR2 FQGTGA. The CDR3 spans 13 residues.